These 5 T cell receptor beta chains were sequenced from one sample in a study of a mutant IDH1 vaccine in newly diagnosed glioma. TCRdb's copy holds only in-frame clones and misses some; the assay was immunoSEQ multiplex PCR. The sample lists approximately 67,000 clones; 84% were seen once. Documented time point: week 23, last vaccination. All doses held 300 ug of mutant IDH1 20-mer peptide, with topical imiquimod. No antigen has been identified for these receptors. The sample was PBMCs, taken from a glioma patient whose treatment included an IDH1 peptide vaccine. These receptors all come from a man aged 18 to 30 with glioma.

The genes are TRBV29-1 and TRBJ2-7; a weak D match, TRBD1 (5 bases). This CDR3 is built from 16 residues. Trimming removed 0 bases from V and 4 bases from J, with 19 bases in between. Germline-derived CDR1 and CDR2 are SQVTM and ANQGSEA. CDR3 sequence: CSVEDPRGVIGYEQYF. DNA of the CDR3: TGCAGCGTTGAAGATCCTAGGGGTGTCATCGGGTACGAGCAGTACTTC.

This clone was picked up a small number of times. The CDR3 region has the DNA TGTGCCAGCAGCCCAGGACAGGGAGGGAACACTGAAGCTTTCTTT. It yields the protein CASSPGQGGNTEAFF. The chain links TRBV7-9 to TRBJ1-1, with 8 bases aligning to TRBD1. Unmatched junction bases numbered 6, after V lost 5 bases and J lost 1 base. Germline values: CDR1 SEHNR, CDR2 FQNEAQ (reference sequence). The CDR3 runs 15 residues.

The chain carries TRBV2 and TRBJ1-6; 11 positions match TRBD1. V gave up 7 bases and J gave up 0 bases; unmatched junction bases: 2. The germline CDR1 and CDR2 sequences are SNHLY and FYNNEI. The CDR3 length is 16 residues. This CDR3 reads CASTDRGLSYNSPLHF. DNA of the CDR3: TGTGCCAGCACGGACAGGGGGCTCTCCTATAATTCACCCCTCCACTTT.

This chain joins TRBV12-5 and TRBJ2-1; 9 nucleotides agree with TRBD2. The CDR3 totals 17 residues. Looked up from germline, CDR1 is LGHNT and CDR2 is FRNRAP. V gave up 3 bases and J gave up 0 bases; unmatched junction bases: 6. The CDR3 sequence is CASGLSSGVYSYNEQFF. The CDR3 bases are TGTGCTAGTGGTTTATCTAGCGGGGTATACTCCTACAATGAGCAGTTCTTC. Full variable domain (remainder filled in from reference TRBV12-5 and TRBJ2-1): DARVTQTPRHKVTEMGQEVTMRCQPILGHNTVFWYRQTMMQGLELLAYFRNRAPLDDSGMPKDRFSAEMPDATLATLKIQPSEPRDSAVYFCASGLSSGVYSYNEQFFGPGTRLTVL.

The genes are TRBV7-2 and TRBJ2-2, with 7 bases matching TRBD1. After removal of 5 bases from V and 1 base from J, the junction contained 7 bases not matched to a gene. Germline values: CDR1 SGHTA, CDR2 FQGNSA. This CDR3 region has 16 residues. CDR3 DNA: TGTGCCAGCAGCCGTACAGGGGTCCGGAACACCGGGGAGCTGTTTTTT. Encoded protein: CASSRTGVRNTGELFF.